Each of the 23 T cell receptor beta chains below was sequenced from the same sample in a study of T cell responses to AZD1222 COVID-19 vaccine. Clones were sequenced by immunoSEQ multiplex PCR, and TCRdb holds only the in-frame ones, with some missing. This sample yields 150,000 or so clones, of which roughly 90% are seen a single time; 1.4% to 1.5% belongs to the top ten. This sample comprised peripheral blood, obtained on day 0 of AZD1222 vaccination. The receptors stem from an adult in good health.

The chain links TRBV27 to TRBJ2-2, with D unresolved. The germline V and J ends were trimmed by 5 bases and 5 bases, with 9 bases remaining between them. The CDR3 spans 13 residues. Germline CDR1 and CDR2: MNHEY and SMNVEV (reference sequence). CDR3 in amino acids: CASSARVTGELFF. CDR3 DNA sequence: TGTGCCAGCAGTGCGCGTGTAACCGGGGAGCTGTTTTTT.

This clone has only one observation. The chain is built from TRBV4-3 and TRBJ1-1, with 8 bases lining up with TRBD1. This CDR3 is 17 amino acids long. V trimming: 2 bases; J trimming: 1 base; junction bases outside the gene matches: 9. Per the germline V gene, CDR1 is LGHNA and CDR2 is YSLEER. In nucleotides, the CDR3 is TGCGCCAGCAGCCAATCACAGGGGGGGAAATCGAACACTGAAGCTTTCTTT. This codes for CASSQSQGGKSNTEAFF.

The chain is built from TRBV27 and TRBJ1-5; 9 bases match TRBD1. The ends lost 2 bases at V and 3 bases at J; junction bases unmatched: 5. In germline, CDR1 is MNHEY, CDR2 SMNVEV (reference sequence). There are 16 residues in the CDR3. Here the CDR3 DNA reads TGTGCCAGCAGTTTACTTTGGGACAGGGACAATCAGCCCCAGCATTTT. It specifies CASSLLWDRDNQPQHF.

This clone is a singleton in its sample. The J gene is TRBJ1-4, the V gene TRBV5-4; D gene ambiguous. This CDR3 has 15 amino acids. Germline values: CDR1 SGHNT, CDR2 YYREEE (reference sequence). The V end lost 0 bases, the J end lost 7 bases, and 13 bases lay between the germline ends. CDR3 amino acids: CASSLDQHSSEKLFF. In nucleotides, the CDR3 is TGTGCCAGCAGCTTGGATCAGCACTCGAGTGAAAAACTGTTTTTT. Based on the CDR3 plus reference TRBV5-4 and TRBJ1-4, the full variable domain is ETGVTQSPTHLIKTRGQQVTLRCSSQSGHNTVSWYQQALGQGPQFIFQYYREEENGRGNFPPRFSGLQFPNYSSELNVNALELDDSALYLCASSLDQHSSEKLFFGSGTQLSVL.

This clone was seen a single time. V and J are TRBV14 and TRBJ2-2; tentative D call: TRBD2 (5 bases). Germline V CDR1 and CDR2: SGHDN, FVKESK. This CDR3 comprises 13 residues. The V end was cut by 7 bases, the J end by 7 bases, with 13 bases between. This CDR3 reads CASTRGSFGELFF. In DNA form, the CDR3 reads TGTGCCAGCACTCGGGGTTCCTTCGGGGAGCTGTTTTTT.

The chain recombines TRBV11-2 with TRBJ2-7; D uncertain. Germline CDR1 SGHAT, CDR2 FQNNGV. The ends were cut back, 5 bases at V and 1 base at J, with 15 bases in the middle. The CDR3 extends over 15 amino acids. CDR3 sequence: CASSPPRSLSYEQYF. CDR3 nucleotides: TGTGCCAGCAGCCCCCCTCGGTCCCTATCCTACGAGCAGTACTTC. Full variable domain (rest looked up from reference TRBV11-2 and TRBJ2-7): EAGVAQSPRYKIIEKRQSVAFWCNPISGHATLYWYQQILGQGPKLLIQFQNNGVVDDSQLPKDRFSAERLKGVDSTLKIQPAKLEDSAVYLCASSPPRSLSYEQYFGPGTRLTVT.

V is TRBV7-2 and J is TRBJ2-1; 7 bases line up with TRBD2. CDR1 is SGHTA and CDR2 is FQGNSA in the germline V gene. Germline trimming cut 3 bases from V and 8 bases from J; bases unmatched to any gene: 4. CDR3 size: 13 residues. The CDR3 nucleotides read TGTGCCAGCAGCTTCCTAGCGGCGTATGAGCAGTTCTTC. It encodes CASSFLAAYEQFF.

V usage is TRBV30 and J usage is TRBJ1-1; D gene ambiguous. The V gene's germline CDR1 is GTSNPN and CDR2 SVGIG (reference sequence). There are 10 residues in the CDR3. The V gene lost 4 bases and the J gene lost 5 bases, with 5 bases spanning the gap. The CDR3 sequence: CAWTQTEAFF. DNA of the CDR3: TGTGCCTGGACCCAGACTGAAGCTTTCTTT. Full variable domain (rest looked up from reference TRBV30 and TRBJ1-1): SQTIHQWPATLVQPVGSPLSLECTVEGTSNPNLYWYRQAAGRGLQLLFYSVGIGQISSEVPQNLSASRPQDRQFILSSKKLLLSDSGFYLCAWTQTEAFFGQGTRLTVV.

The chain has TRBV19 and TRBJ2-1; 7 positions agree with TRBD2. Losses at the gene ends were 1 base for V and 6 bases for J; bases not matched to a gene: 6. The CDR3 is 15 residues long. Germline CDR1 LNHDA, CDR2 SQIVND (reference sequence). The CDR3 is CASSIVTSVFNEQFF. DNA for the CDR3: TGTGCCAGTAGTATAGTCACTAGCGTATTCAATGAGCAGTTCTTC.

This chain joins TRBV12-3 or TRBV12-4 and TRBJ2-7; D unclear. The CDR3 loop spans 13 amino acids. Trimming took off 3 bases at V and 1 base at J, with 7 bases between the two ends. The CDR3 sequence is CASSLSASYEQYF. CDR3 nucleotide sequence: TGTGCCAGCAGTTTGTCGGCATCCTACGAGCAGTACTTC.

J is TRBJ1-5 and V is TRBV6-5; D is unresolved. Trimming removed 6 bases at V and 7 bases at J, with 13 bases between. This CDR3 has 13 amino acids. Germline V gene data show CDR1 as MNHEY and CDR2 as SVGAGI. CDR3 residues: CASSQDPGQPQHF. The CDR3 nucleotides read TGTGCCAGCAGCCAGGACCCGGGGCAGCCCCAGCATTTT.

V gene TRBV6-1 combines with J gene TRBJ1-4; TRBD1 might be the D (5 bases). CDR1 MNHNS and CDR2 SASEGT come from the germline V gene. This CDR3 is 16 amino acids long. V lost 2 bases and J 5 bases, leaving 15 bases between the germline ends. CDR3 bases: TGTGCCAGCAGTGAATTTACGGCAGGGCGGAATGAAAAACTGTTTTTT. Amino acid sequence: CASSEFTAGRNEKLFF.

The chain carries TRBV9 and TRBJ1-6, with D perhaps matching TRBD1 (5 bases). CDR3 size: 15 residues. The germline V and J ends were trimmed by 3 bases and 10 bases, with 17 bases remaining between them. The germline CDR1 and CDR2 sequences are SGDLS and YYNGEE. The CDR3 region has the DNA TGTGCCAGCAGCGCGGGAGGGGAGGTACGATCACCCCTCCACTTT. As protein: CASSAGGEVRSPLHF.

The genes are TRBV4-3 and TRBJ2-1; possibly TRBD1 for D (5 bases). The V gene lost 3 bases and the J gene lost 0 bases, with 18 bases spanning the gap. Per germline, CDR1 LGHNA and CDR2 YSLEER. This CDR3 spans 18 amino acids. The CDR3 sequence: CASSHASGSGLSYNEQFF. The CDR3 bases are TGCGCCAGCAGCCACGCCTCCGGGTCAGGGCTCTCCTACAATGAGCAGTTCTTC.

The V and J genes are TRBV7-8 and TRBJ2-3; D may be TRBD2 (6 bases). Germline V lookup: CDR1 SGHVS, CDR2 FQNEAQ. Trimming removed 4 bases from V and 0 bases from J, with 14 bases in between. The CDR3 length is 16 residues. CDR3 coding DNA: TGTGCCAGCAGCTCCGGGATAGGGACTAGCACAGATACGCAGTATTTT. Its protein is CASSSGIGTSTDTQYF.

This clone was recorded a few times. This chain uses TRBV9 with TRBJ1-2; TRBD1 matches at 7 bases. There are 15 residues in the CDR3. With 0 bases clipped from V and 5 bases from J, the junction kept 7 bases outside the gene matches. The germline gives CDR1 SGDLS, CDR2 YYNGEE. DNA of the CDR3: TGTGCCAGCAGCGTAGCTCAGGGGGGGCGATATGGCTACACCTTC. Translating gives CASSVAQGGRYGYTF.

This chain connects TRBV19 to TRBJ1-4; no firm D call. This CDR3 has 13 amino acids. The V end was cut by 10 bases, the J end by 14 bases, with 23 bases between. Per the germline V gene, CDR1 is LNHDA and CDR2 is SQIVND (reference sequence). The CDR3, as DNA: TGTGCCACCACGAGGAAGGGATATTGGACCCTGTTTTTT. Protein sequence: CATTRKGYWTLFF.

With respect to this clone: This CDR3 is also generated by other DNA sequences in the sample. The chain has TRBV2 and TRBJ2-7; D not resolved. CDR3 length: 11 residues. V was clipped by 6 bases and J by 4 bases, with 7 bases between them. Germline values: CDR1 SNHLY, CDR2 FYNNEI. The CDR3 nucleotides are TGTGCCAGCAGAGGCGGTTACGAGCAGTACTTC. Translation: CASRGGYEQYF.

The V gene is TRBV7-6, the J gene TRBJ2-3, with D maybe TRBD2 (6 bases). The germline V gene encodes CDR1 SGHVS and CDR2 FNYEAQ. The ends were cut back, 5 bases at V and 2 bases at J, with 17 bases in the middle. The CDR3 is made up of 16 amino acids. The CDR3 loop reads CASSTRAASVTDTQYF. The CDR3 DNA is TGTGCCAGCAGCACCCGGGCCGCTAGCGTCACAGATACGCAGTATTTT.

The rearrangement uses TRBV5-1 and TRBJ2-1, with TRBD1 as a possible D gene (5 bases). The germline V gene has CDR1 SGHRS and CDR2 YFSETQ. Trimming left V 3 bases short and J 5 bases short, with 6 bases between. This CDR3 contains 12 residues. Here the CDR3 reads CASSWGHNEQFF. The CDR3 nucleotides are TGCGCCAGCAGCTGGGGCCACAATGAGCAGTTCTTC.

This sequence joins TRBV4-1 and TRBJ1-5, with D uncertain. Looked up from germline, CDR1 is MGHRA and CDR2 is YSYEKL. With 1 base removed from V and 10 bases from J, the gap between germline ends came to 14 bases. This CDR3 has 14 residues. The CDR3 nucleotides read TGCGCCAGCAGCCAAGGACAAGGGATTCACCCCCAGCATTTT. Translating it yields CASSQGQGIHPQHF.

The chain is built from TRBV3-1 (or the pseudogene TRBV3-2) and TRBJ2-2; tentatively, D is TRBD1 or TRBD2 (6 bases each). V was trimmed by 3 bases and J by 7 bases, leaving 15 bases between them. The CDR3 is 15 amino acids. The germline CDR1 and CDR2 sequences are LGHDT and YNNKEL (reference sequence). The CDR3 bases are TGTGCCAGCAGCCAGTCGTCCGGGGGCGGCGGGGAGCTGTTTTTT. It translates to CASSQSSGGGGELFF.

The chain is built from TRBV3-1 (or the pseudogene TRBV3-2) and TRBJ1-3; D is possibly TRBD1 (5 bases). V lost 5 bases and J lost 3, with 11 bases in between. CDR3 size: 14 residues. Germline V gives CDR1 LGHDT, CDR2 YNNKEL (reference sequence). The CDR3 region is CASSARGVGNTIYF. CDR3 sequence (DNA): TGTGCCAGCAGCGCTAGGGGCGTTGGAAACACCATATATTTT.